This TCR beta chain is from a study of cytomegalovirus exposure and HLA in healthy donors. With 3 bases clipped from V and 3 bases from J, the junction kept 2 bases outside the gene matches. The CDR3 extends over 16 amino acids. The germline CDR1 and CDR2 sequences are MDHEN and SYDVKM. Primers: 60 Vbeta forward and 13 Jbeta reverse. In the original analysis: Later, tens of millions of unique TCR beta chains were counted in an analysis, and some 11 million of them were shared. Generated by immunoSEQ multiplex PCR, the TCRdb table keeps only in-frame clones and is missing some. V, J and clone size reflect that table, while D and trimming were determined from the DNA. This sample carries about 270,000 clones, 72% of them seen once, and the ten largest clones take approximately 2.3%.

The source is a female donor in good health and CMV-seronegative. The chain is built from TRBV28 and TRBJ2-5; 15 bases agree with TRBD2. Source material: PBMCs. This CDR3 reads CASSLGLAGGKETQYF. Written as DNA, the CDR3 is TGTGCCAGCAGTTTGGGACTAGCGGGAGGAAAAGAGACCCAGTACTTC.